Presented here are 3 T cell receptor beta chains from one specimen sequenced in a study of T-cell reconstitution after alpha-beta-depleted transplantation in children. Construction of the TCRbeta library involved unique molecular identifiers. In TCRdb, the PCR reads were re-called with MiXCR into one record per CDR3 protein. The sample comprises hundreds of thousands of distinct CDR3 sequences, 13% of which are singletons, and approximately 2.1% rests with the top ten. Sequences were derived from PBMCs, mostly from graft donor cells, sampled 360 days after TCRalphabeta/CD19-depleted stem cell transplant. These TCRs come from a male patient younger than 18 who had a stem cell transplant for acute myeloid leukemia, so the T cells may come from the graft donor.

This chain joins TRBV5-1 and TRBJ2-3; D not certain. V dropped 4 bases and J dropped 1 base, with 10 bases sitting between them. The CDR3 loop spans 14 amino acids. From germline, CDR1 is SGHRS and CDR2 YFSETQ. This CDR3 reads CASSPDGGTDTQYF. In nucleotides, the CDR3 is TGCGCCAGCAGCCCTGACGGTGGCACAGATACGCAGTATTTT. Filled out from reference TRBV5-1 and TRBJ2-3, the complete variable domain reads KAGVTQTPRYLIKTRGQQVTLSCSPISGHRSVSWYQQTPGQGLQFLFEYFSETQRNKGNFPGRFSGRQFSNSRSEMNVSTLELGDSALYLCASSPDGGTDTQYFGPGTRLTVL.

This clonotype was counted only a few times. The rearrangement joins TRBV7-2 to TRBJ2-5; TRBD2 agrees at 11 bases. With V trimmed by 6 bases and J by 6 bases, 12 bases remained unmatched. CDR3 length: 16 residues. Germline assignment: CDR1 SGHTA and CDR2 FQGNSA. The CDR3 loop reads CASSFPTSGSLKTQYF. The CDR3 DNA is TGTGCCAGCAGTTTCCCCACTAGCGGGAGTCTAAAGACCCAGTACTTC.

A few counts support this clonotype. This sequence joins TRBV20-1 and TRBJ2-1, with 13 bases aligning to TRBD2. Germline assignment: CDR1 DFQATT and CDR2 SNEGSKA (reference sequence). The CDR3 is 15 residues long. The J segment lost 5 bases and the V segment lost 3 bases, leaving 4 bases of the junction unmatched. The chain's CDR3 is CSASVTSGRDNEQFF. CDR3 nucleotide sequence: TGCAGTGCTAGTGTTACTAGCGGGAGGGACAATGAGCAGTTCTTC.